These 25 T cell receptor beta chains were sequenced from one sample in a study of identical twins. TCRdb fed the 5' RACE reads into MiXCR, producing one record per CDR3 protein. The sample yields 1.5 million or so distinct CDR3 sequences, roughly 35% seen once. Specimen: cord blood. These receptors originate from a newborn girl in good health.

This clonotype was observed a few times. This chain joins TRBV9 and TRBJ2-5, with no clear D. The V gene lost 3 bases and the J gene lost 0 bases, with 3 bases spanning the gap. This CDR3 is 12 amino acids long. In germline, CDR1 is SGDLS, CDR2 YYNGEE. The CDR3 loop reads CASSGHQETQYF. The CDR3 DNA follows: TGTGCCAGCAGCGGACACCAAGAGACCCAGTACTTC.

The chain joins TRBV28 to TRBJ2-1, with 10 bases identical to TRBD2. CDR3 length: 14 residues. The J segment lost 6 bases and the V segment lost 4 bases, leaving 3 bases of the junction unmatched. The germline V gene encodes CDR1 MDHEN and CDR2 SYDVKM. CDR3 sequence: CASSSASGSNEQFF. DNA of the CDR3: TGTGCCAGCAGTTCGGCTAGCGGGAGCAATGAGCAGTTCTTC.

This sequence joins TRBV10-3 and TRBJ2-7; a possible D gene is TRBD1 (5 bases). CDR3 length: 13 residues. Germline CDR1 is ENHRY and CDR2 is SYGVKD. The CDR3 nucleotides read TGTGTGCAGGACATAAGTTCCTCCTACGAGCAGTACTTC. Its translation: CVQDISSSYEQYF.

The chain uses TRBV2 and TRBJ2-5, with 11 positions matching TRBD1. The DNA end favors TRBJ2-7, so the J call may be wrong. Per the germline V gene, CDR1 is SNHLY and CDR2 is FYNNEI. CDR3 length equals 14 residues. CDR3 protein: CASRLPGQGVEQYF. The DNA of the CDR3 is TGTGCCAGCAGGCTACCGGGACAGGGGGTCGAGCAGTACTTC.

The chain combines TRBV4-1 with TRBJ2-7; 7 nucleotides agree with TRBD1. The CDR3 totals 15 residues. Per germline, CDR1 MGHRA and CDR2 YSYEKL. V lost 0 bases and J lost 3; bases outside the gene matches: 5. CDR3 residues: CASSQDWDSYYEQYF. The CDR3 nucleotides read TGCGCCAGCAGCCAAGATTGGGACAGTTACTACGAGCAGTACTTC.

This clonotype was detected a few times. The J gene is TRBJ2-7, the V gene TRBV12-3 or TRBV12-4; 8 bases are a match to TRBD1. With V trimmed by 4 bases and J by 6 bases, 17 bases remained unmatched. The CDR3 runs to 17 residues. The CDR3 is CASSSRIGGQVRAEQYF. CDR3 bases: TGTGCCAGCAGTTCACGAATAGGGGGACAGGTCAGGGCCGAGCAGTACTTC.

Details on this clonotype: At one boundary the junction diverges from the germline segment, which might be a read error. The chain joins TRBV6-1 to TRBJ2-3; D might be TRBD1 or TRBD2, each matching 5 bases. Germline values: CDR1 MNHNS, CDR2 SASEGT. The CDR3 is 16 residues long. CDR3 protein: CASSEGWTSGTDRQYF. Written as DNA, the CDR3 is TGTGCCAGCAGTGAAGGGTGGACAAGCGGCACAGATAGGCAGTATTTT.

The chain uses TRBV27 and TRBJ1-1, with D tentatively TRBD1 (5 bases). The germline V and J ends were trimmed by 3 bases and 4 bases, with 15 bases remaining between them. The CDR3 has 15 residues. Germline values: CDR1 MNHEY, CDR2 SMNVEV (reference sequence). Here the CDR3 reads CASSFSAGRGTEAFF. The CDR3, as DNA: TGTGCCAGCAGTTTTTCGGCAGGGAGGGGCACTGAAGCTTTCTTT.

V gene TRBV28 combines with J gene TRBJ2-5; tentative D call: TRBD1 (6 bases). The CDR3 totals 12 residues. The V end lost 11 bases, the J end lost 4 bases, and 14 bases lay between the germline ends. The germline gives CDR1 MDHEN, CDR2 SYDVKM. CDR3 nucleotides: TGTGCCGGGGTTGGACAGAGAGAGACCCAGTACTTC. This translates into CAGVGQRETQYF. Full variable domain (missing parts from reference TRBV28 and TRBJ2-5): DVKVTQSSRYLVKRTGEKVFLECVQDMDHENMFWYRQDPGLGLRLIYFSYDVKMKEKGDIPEGYSVSREKKERFSLILESASTNQTSMYLCAGVGQRETQYFGPGTRLLVL.

This clonotype turned up a few times. V usage is TRBV20-1 and J usage is TRBJ2-7, with 8 bases fitting TRBD2. The junction had 4 bases not matched to a gene; V was cut back by 0 bases and J by 3 bases. The length of the CDR3 is 14 residues. Looked up from germline, CDR1 is DFQATT and CDR2 is SNEGSKA (reference sequence). The DNA for the CDR3 is TGCAGTGCTAGAGATCCAGCGGGAGACTACGAGCAGTACTTC. Amino acid sequence: CSARDPAGDYEQYF.

V is TRBV24-1 and J is TRBJ1-2; no definite D call. Per germline, CDR1 KGHDR and CDR2 SFDVKD. The CDR3 loop spans 12 amino acids. Trimming shortened V by 9 bases and J by 5 bases, and 12 bases separated the two germline ends. Written as DNA, the CDR3 is TGTGCCACCTACTCAGAGCAGTATGGCTACACCTTC. Protein product: CATYSEQYGYTF.

The genes are TRBV5-1 and TRBJ2-4; possible D gene TRBD2, 6 bases. This CDR3 is 16 amino acids long. CDR1 and CDR2 (germline): SGHRS, YFSETQ. V lost 1 base, J lost 13 bases, and 24 bases lay in between. The CDR3 region is CASSLTGTEAYNEQYF. Written as DNA, the CDR3 is TGCGCCAGCAGCTTGACCGGGACTGAAGCCTACAATGAGCAGTACTTC. The full variable domain, in which reference TRBV5-1 and TRBJ2-4 provide the parts outside the CDR3, is KAGVTQTPRYLIKTRGQQVTLSCSPISGHRSVSWYQQTPGQGLQFLFEYFSETQRNKGNFPGRFSGRQFSNSRSEMNVSTLELGDSALYLCASSLTGTEAYNEQYFGAGTRLSVL.

On this clonotype: A clone one base away is much larger, so this may be a read error. The chain couples TRBV5-1 to TRBJ2-7; D possibly corresponds to TRBD2 (5 bases). Between the trimmed V and J ends, which lost 0 bases and 7 bases, there was a span of 17 bases. Germline V gene sequence: CDR1 SGHRS, CDR2 YFSETQ. CDR3 size: 15 residues. CDR3 amino acids: CASSLGTDLADEQYF. Here the CDR3 DNA reads TGCGCCAGCAGCTTGGGCACTGATCTAGCCGATGAGCAGTACTTC. Full variable domain (outside the CDR3, taken from reference TRBV5-1 and TRBJ2-7): KAGVTQTPRYLIKTRGQQVTLSCSPISGHRSVSWYQQTPGQGLQFLFEYFSETQRNKGNFPGRFSGRQFSNSRSEMNVSTLELGDSALYLCASSLGTDLADEQYFGPGTRLTVT.

The V and J genes are TRBV30 and TRBJ2-1; 9 positions match TRBD2. V lost 3 bases, J lost 0 bases, and 3 bases stayed unmatched. The CDR3 covers 15 residues. CDR1 is GTSNPN, CDR2 SVGIG, per germline (reference sequence). The DNA of the CDR3 is TGTGCCTGGAGCTTTAGCGGGGGCTCCTACAATGAGCAGTTCTTC. This sequence encodes CAWSFSGGSYNEQFF.

V usage is TRBV7-9 and J usage is TRBJ2-1; 8 positions agree with TRBD2. The V gene's germline CDR1 is SEHNR and CDR2 FQNEAQ (reference sequence). The J segment lost 5 bases and the V segment lost 7 bases, leaving 7 bases of the junction unmatched. The CDR3 totals 14 residues. DNA of the CDR3: TGTGCCAGCAATCCGGGAGGGAGGAACAATGAGCAGTTCTTC. Protein product: CASNPGGRNNEQFF.

This clonotype was seen a few times. This chain connects TRBV3-1 to TRBJ1-5; unclear D gene. The V gene's germline CDR1 is LGHDT and CDR2 YNNKEL (reference sequence). The CDR3 spans 16 residues. Trimming pared 3 bases from V and 1 base from J, leaving 13 bases between. The chain's CDR3 is CASSHGLTLSNQPQHF. In nucleotides, the CDR3 is TGTGCCAGCAGCCACGGCCTAACCTTAAGCAATCAGCCCCAGCATTTT. Combining the CDR3 with reference TRBV3-1 and TRBJ1-5 gives the whole variable domain DTAVSQTPKYLVTQMGNDKSIKCEQNLGHDTMYWYKQDSKKFLKIMFSYNNKELIINETVPNRFSPKSPDKAHLNLHINSLELGDSAVYFCASSHGLTLSNQPQHFGDGTRLSIL.

The table lists this clonotype with a few counts. The chain is built from TRBV20-1 and TRBJ2-1; D is perhaps TRBD2 (6 bases). This CDR3 region has 16 residues. V was trimmed by 3 bases and J by 9 bases, leaving 24 bases between them. CDR1 is DFQATT, CDR2 SNEGSKA, per germline (reference sequence). The CDR3 sequence is CSASDLGVIGAGEQFF. The CDR3 DNA follows: TGCAGTGCTAGCGACCTAGGGGTTATTGGAGCGGGTGAGCAGTTCTTC.

In its sample, this clonotype was seen a few times. The chain is built from TRBV13 and TRBJ2-1; 10 bases match TRBD1. The CDR3 has 16 residues. CDR1 is PRHDT, CDR2 FYEKMQ, per germline (reference sequence). The junction had 6 bases not matched to a gene; V was cut back by 5 bases and J by 2 bases. The CDR3 DNA follows: TGTGCCAGCAGCCCCCCCGGACAGGGGGCCTACAATGAGCAGTTCTTC. Translation gives CASSPPGQGAYNEQFF.

This clonotype was picked up many times. The chain couples TRBV12-3 or TRBV12-4 to TRBJ2-1; D not certain. This CDR3 has 14 amino acids. Trimming stripped 2 bases from V and 5 bases from J, with 10 bases between. CDR3: CASSLLDWHNEQFF. The CDR3 DNA is TGTGCCAGCAGTTTATTAGACTGGCACAATGAGCAGTTCTTC.

This clonotype has more than one count but fewer than ten. The chain carries TRBV2 and TRBJ2-3, with D possibly TRBD2 on 5 matching bases. Germline CDR1 reads SNHLY; CDR2 reads FYNNEI. The CDR3 runs 17 residues. Between the trimmed V and J ends, which lost 0 bases and 2 bases, there was a span of 15 bases. The CDR3 DNA sequence: TGTGCCAGCAGTGAAGCGGAGGCCTGGCTGAACACAGATACGCAGTATTTT. This encodes CASSEAEAWLNTDTQYF.

This clonotype came up a few times. The chain recombines TRBV29-1 with TRBJ2-5, with D maybe TRBD1 (5 bases). The J call may not be correct, given that the DNA end is closer to TRBJ2-7. Germline assignment: CDR1 SQVTM and CDR2 ANQGSEA. This CDR3 is built from 14 residues. The DNA of the CDR3 is TGCAGCGTTAGAATATCGCAGGGTCCGGACGAGCAGTACTTC. Amino acids: CSVRISQGPDEQYF.

The V gene is TRBV14, the J gene TRBJ2-7; 7 bases agree with TRBD1. J was trimmed by 5 bases and V by 4 bases; bases with no gene match: 8. The CDR3 covers 14 residues. Per the germline V gene, CDR1 is SGHDN and CDR2 is FVKESK. CDR3 nucleotide sequence: TGTGCCAGCAGCCTTGGGGACAGACCCCACGAGCAGTACTTC. This translates into CASSLGDRPHEQYF.

The chain recombines TRBV24-1 with TRBJ2-4; the D is unclear. Germline V gene lookup returns CDR1 KGHDR and CDR2 SFDVKD. Trimming took off 2 bases at V and 4 bases at J, with 2 bases between the two ends. The CDR3 totals 12 residues. The DNA for the CDR3 is TGTGCCACCAGTGATTCTAAAAACATTCAGTACTTC. Its translation is CATSDSKNIQYF.

The chain carries TRBV3-1 and TRBJ2-3, with D uncertain. The length of the CDR3 is 16 residues. The V gene lost 6 bases and the J gene lost 0 bases, with 16 bases spanning the gap. CDR1 and CDR2 from the germline V gene are LGHDT and YNNKEL (reference sequence). The CDR3 bases are TGTGCCAGCAGTTTATCGTGGGGTCCAAGCACAGATACGCAGTATTTT. This encodes CASSLSWGPSTDTQYF.

This clonotype was observed a few times. This chain joins TRBV7-9 and TRBJ2-3; D possibly corresponds to TRBD1 (6 bases). The V and J ends lost 4 bases and 5 bases respectively, with 10 bases between them. CDR1 and CDR2 from the germline V gene are SEHNR and FQNEAQ (reference sequence). The CDR3 length is 13 residues. The CDR3 nucleotides are TGTGCCAGCAGCTCAGCGACAGGAGATACGCAGTATTTT. This sequence encodes CASSSATGDTQYF.